These 20 T cell receptor beta chains were all obtained from the same sample, sequenced in a study of control samples from healthy donors and cancer patients. The protocol was immunoSEQ multiplex PCR, while the TCRdb copy is restricted to in-frame clones and leaves out a portion. In the table there are about 100,000 clones, roughly 90% of which are singletons. The sequencing input was blood. Every receptor here comes from a woman in her forties or fifties in good health.

The J gene is TRBJ2-7, the V gene TRBV16; tentatively, D is TRBD1 or TRBD2 (7 bases each). CDR1 is KGHSY, CDR2 FQNENV, per germline. With 4 bases removed from V and 3 bases from J, the gap between germline ends came to 28 bases. This CDR3 is 19 amino acids long. This CDR3 reads CASSPRRGGQASGSYEQYF. CDR3 DNA sequence: TGTGCCAGCAGCCCCCGCAGAGGGGGCCAGGCTAGCGGAAGCTACGAGCAGTACTTC.

The chain carries TRBV5-1 and TRBJ1-2; TRBD1 matches at 7 bases. V gave up 5 bases and J gave up 8 bases; unmatched junction bases: 9. This CDR3 is 13 amino acids long. In germline, CDR1 is SGHRS, CDR2 YFSETQ. This chain's CDR3 is CASSTGEVIGYTF. The CDR3 coding sequence is TGCGCCAGCAGTACAGGGGAAGTTATAGGCTACACCTTC.

This clone has just a few counts. This chain joins TRBV7-3 and TRBJ2-2; D uncertain. The CDR3 loop spans 13 amino acids. With 5 bases removed from V and 6 bases from J, the gap between germline ends came to 10 bases. CDR1 and CDR2 from the germline V gene are SGHTA and FQGTGA. CDR3 loop: CASSHSRAGELFF. The CDR3 DNA reads as TGTGCCAGCAGCCATTCCCGGGCCGGGGAGCTGTTTTTT.

The V and J genes are TRBV7-2 and TRBJ2-1, with TRBD2 matching 11 bases. The CDR3 has 15 amino acids. V lost 3 bases and J lost 6; bases outside the gene matches: 4. Germline V gene lookup returns CDR1 SGHTA and CDR2 FQGNSA. In nucleotides, the CDR3 is TGTGCCAGCAGCTTCCTAGCGGGGGGCATCAATGAGCAGTTCTTC. Residues: CASSFLAGGINEQFF.

The rearrangement joins TRBV25-1 to TRBJ1-1; tentative D call: TRBD1 (5 bases). The germline gives CDR1 MGHDK, CDR2 SYGVNS. The CDR3 has 12 amino acids. The ends were cut back, 6 bases at V and 2 bases at J, with 7 bases in the middle. The CDR3 nucleotides are TGTGCCAGCAGGGGGCCTAACACTGAAGCTTTCTTT. Translating it yields CASRGPNTEAFF.

In the case of this clone: Other nucleotide sequences from this sample produce the same CDR3. The chain couples TRBV4-3 to TRBJ1-1; D not resolved. V lost 0 bases and J lost 0, with 5 bases in between. CDR3 size: 14 residues. CDR1 is LGHNA, CDR2 YSLEER, per germline. CDR3 in DNA: TGCGCCAGCAGCCAAGATCTCATGAACACTGAAGCTTTCTTT. Translation: CASSQDLMNTEAFF.

This chain joins TRBV5-1 and TRBJ2-7; D unresolved. Looked up from germline, CDR1 is SGHRS and CDR2 is YFSETQ. The CDR3 has 12 amino acids. V lost 4 bases, J lost 4 bases, and 9 bases lay in between. Here the CDR3 reads CASSLEQYEQYF. The CDR3 region has the DNA TGCGCCAGCAGCCTGGAACAGTACGAGCAGTACTTC.

The rearrangement links TRBV19 to TRBJ1-5; D is unresolved. Germline-derived CDR1 and CDR2 are LNHDA and SQIVND (reference sequence). The V end lost 5 bases, the J end lost 7 bases, and 12 bases lay between the germline ends. The CDR3 is 13 amino acids. Here the CDR3 reads CASSHPSSQPQHF. The CDR3 DNA reads as TGTGCCAGTAGTCATCCATCTAGCCAGCCCCAGCATTTT.

The chain is built from TRBV7-6 and TRBJ2-2; D ambiguous. Germline assignment: CDR1 SGHVS and CDR2 FNYEAQ. This CDR3 spans 16 amino acids. The ends were cut back, 0 bases at V and 2 bases at J, with 10 bases in the middle. Here the CDR3 DNA reads TGTGCCAGCAGCTTAGCGGCTACTTCAAACACCGGGGAGCTGTTTTTT. Its protein is CASSLAATSNTGELFF.

The chain is built from TRBV15 and TRBJ2-7; D call uncertain. The V end lost 5 bases, the J end lost 7 bases, and 15 bases lay between the germline ends. The CDR3 covers 13 residues. Looked up from germline, CDR1 is LNHNV and CDR2 is YYDKDF (reference sequence). The DNA for the CDR3 is TGTGCCACCAGCTTCTCGGAAGTTAGAGAGCAGTACGTC. It codes for CATSFSEVREQYV.

The chain recombines TRBV30 with TRBJ2-3; D is perhaps TRBD1 (6 bases). The CDR3 contains 13 residues. Germline CDR1 GTSNPN, CDR2 SVGIG (reference sequence). V was pared by 2 bases and J by 8 bases, with 14 bases between. The chain's CDR3 is CAWSPTGMGTQYF. In DNA, the CDR3 is TGTGCCTGGAGTCCTACAGGGATGGGTACGCAGTATTTT.

The table lists this clone with a count of one. A junction boundary mismatches the germline segment, possibly from a read error. For the CDR3, the DNA is TGTGCCAGCAGCCTAGCGGGAGGGCCCGGTTGGACAGATACGCAGTATTTT. Protein product: CASSLAGGPGWTDTQYF. The rearrangement joins TRBV7-2 to TRBJ2-3; 12 bases are a match to TRBD2. Germline loops: CDR1 SGHTA, CDR2 FQGNSA. The CDR3 contains 17 residues.

V is TRBV7-2 and J is TRBJ2-1, with 7 bases fitting TRBD1. Losses at the gene ends were 5 bases for V and 4 bases for J; bases not matched to a gene: 8. Looked up from germline, CDR1 is SGHTA and CDR2 is FQGNSA. The CDR3 extends over 15 amino acids. The CDR3 region is CASSHRQGPYNEQFF. CDR3 nucleotides: TGTGCCAGCAGCCACCGACAGGGCCCTTACAATGAGCAGTTCTTC. Filled out from reference TRBV7-2 and TRBJ2-1, the complete variable domain reads GAGVSQSPSNKVTEKGKDVELRCDPISGHTALYWYRQSLGQGLEFLIYFQGNSAPDKSGLPSDRFSAERTGGSVSTLTIQRTQQEDSAVYLCASSHRQGPYNEQFFGPGTRLTVL.

The V call is TRBV7-9, the J call TRBJ1-4; TRBD1 aligns across 9 bases. This CDR3 is 15 amino acids long. V was pared by 5 bases and J by 10 bases, with 11 bases of the junction left unmatched. CDR1 and CDR2 from the germline V gene are SEHNR and FQNEAQ (reference sequence). The CDR3 DNA is TGTGCCAGCAGCCCCCCCGGACAGGGGATAGGAAAACTGTTTTTT. This encodes CASSPPGQGIGKLFF. The full variable domain, with the rest looked up from reference TRBV7-9 and TRBJ1-4, is DTGVSQNPRHKITKRGQNVTFRCDPISEHNRLYWYRQTLGQGPEFLTYFQNEAQLEKSRLLSDRFSAERPKGSFSTLEIQRTEQGDSAMYLCASSPPGQGIGKLFFGSGTQLSVL.

The chain employs TRBV4-3 and TRBJ1-5; no clear D gene. Germline CDR1 reads LGHNA; CDR2 reads YSLEER. Trimming pared 3 bases from V and 0 bases from J, leaving 12 bases between. The CDR3 sequence is 16 residues long. The chain's CDR3 is CASSQIPRYSNQPQHF. In DNA, the CDR3 is TGCGCCAGCAGCCAGATCCCCAGGTATAGCAATCAGCCCCAGCATTTT.

The chain has TRBV5-1 and TRBJ2-1; TRBD2 agrees at 9 bases. CDR1 SGHRS and CDR2 YFSETQ come from the germline V gene. There are 13 residues in the CDR3. J lost 7 bases, V lost 7 bases, and 6 bases had no gene match. CDR3 bases: TGCGCCAGCGAAGCGGGGGGAAGGAATGAGCAGTTCTTC. Translation gives CASEAGGRNEQFF. The whole variable domain, remainder taken from reference TRBV5-1 and TRBJ2-1, is KAGVTQTPRYLIKTRGQQVTLSCSPISGHRSVSWYQQTPGQGLQFLFEYFSETQRNKGNFPGRFSGRQFSNSRSEMNVSTLELGDSALYLCASEAGGRNEQFFGPGTRLTVL.

The chain uses TRBV12-3 or TRBV12-4 and TRBJ2-1; no reliable D call. V was pared by 4 bases and J by 8 bases, with 6 bases between. The CDR3 length is 11 residues. CDR3 in DNA: TGTGCCAGCAGTTCGACCTATGAGCAGTTCTTC. It specifies CASSSTYEQFF.

V gene TRBV30 combines with J gene TRBJ2-1; D possibly uses TRBD1 or TRBD2 (7 bases each). The CDR3 contains 13 residues. Germline CDR1 is GTSNPN and CDR2 is SVGIG (reference sequence). Trimming removed 5 bases from V and 4 bases from J, with 12 bases in between. The CDR3 here is CAWSGGGYNEQFF. CDR3 DNA: TGTGCCTGGTCAGGGGGAGGGTACAATGAGCAGTTCTTC.

This clone showed up just a few times. J is TRBJ1-2 and V is TRBV4-1; D ambiguous. Trimming removed 0 bases from V and 8 bases from J, with 7 bases in between. There are 12 residues in the CDR3. Germline V CDR1 and CDR2: MGHRA, YSYEKL. The CDR3 is CASSQDLEGYTF. The CDR3 DNA reads TGCGCCAGCAGCCAAGATCTCGAGGGCTACACCTTC.

The V and J genes are TRBV19 and TRBJ1-5; D remains unclear. Germline loops: CDR1 LNHDA, CDR2 SQIVND (reference sequence). V lost 11 bases and J lost 0, with 17 bases in between. The CDR3 is made up of 15 amino acids. CDR3 sequence reads: CASSHRTPSNQPQHF. The CDR3 DNA reads TGTGCCTCTAGCCACAGAACCCCTAGCAATCAGCCCCAGCATTTT. The variable domain in full, completed from reference TRBV19 and TRBJ1-5, reads DGGITQSPKYLFRKEGQNVTLSCEQNLNHDAMYWYRQDPGQGLRLIYYSQIVNDFQKGDIAEGYSVSREKKESFPLTVTSAQKNPTAFYLCASSHRTPSNQPQHFGDGTRLSIL.